A single sample is the source of the 21 T cell receptor beta chains below, sequenced in a study of beta chain features in type 1 diabetes. Findings of the study overall: When Type 1 diabetes patients were examined, their TCRB CDR3s proved moderately but significantly shorter in all four CD4+ subsets.

Their antigens are not known. Sequenced material consisted of expressed TCRB transcripts (all of the isolated RNA was reverse transcribed). The protocol was immunoSEQ multiplex PCR, while the TCRdb copy is restricted to in-frame clones and leaves out a portion. The sample has 600,000 or so clones, around an eighth seen once; the top ten hold 0.035% to 0.04%. The sequenced material came from naive CD4+ T cells from blood. The receptors shown here come from a man younger than 35 with type 1 diabetes.

There are a few counts of this clone. The V call is TRBV19, the J call TRBJ2-1; D ambiguous. The germline CDR1 and CDR2 sequences are LNHDA and SQIVND (reference sequence). This CDR3 contains 13 residues. Trimming shortened V by 5 bases and J by 4 bases, and 9 bases separated the two germline ends. The chain's CDR3 is CASSQTTYNEQFF. CDR3 in DNA: TGTGCCAGTAGTCAAACTACGTACAATGAGCAGTTCTTC.

This clone was counted only a few times. This chain joins TRBV6-5 and TRBJ2-7; D is uncertain. Deletions cut 0 bases from V and 1 base from J, with 10 bases between. The CDR3 totals 15 residues. CDR1 and CDR2 (germline): MNHEY, SVGAGI. The CDR3 spells CASSYSVPASYEQYF. CDR3 sequence (DNA): TGTGCCAGCAGTTACTCGGTCCCGGCATCCTACGAGCAGTACTTC.

CDR3 sequence reads: CASSPQLRTSVAGTQYF. The CDR3 DNA reads as TGTGCCAGCTCACCACAACTGCGAACGTCCGTGGCTGGGACCCAGTACTTC. The chain recombines TRBV18 with TRBJ2-5; no clear D gene. In germline, CDR1 is KGHSH, CDR2 LQKENI. The V end lost 1 base, the J end lost 7 bases, and 22 bases lay between the germline ends. This CDR3 is 17 amino acids long.

This clone was detected a few times. This chain links TRBV18 with TRBJ2-3; 11 positions agree with TRBD2. The ends lost 3 bases at V and 3 bases at J; junction bases unmatched: 5. The CDR3 totals 16 residues. CDR1 is KGHSH, CDR2 LQKENI, per germline. The chain's CDR3 is CASSPVLAGATDTQYF. The CDR3 DNA sequence: TGTGCCAGCTCACCCGTACTAGCGGGGGCAACAGATACGCAGTATTTT.

The chain recombines TRBV27 with TRBJ1-5, with a weak D call TRBD1 (6 bases). V was clipped by 3 bases and J by 7 bases, with 10 bases between them. CDR3 size: 13 residues. Germline V lookup: CDR1 MNHEY, CDR2 SMNVEV (reference sequence). Here the CDR3 reads CASSFKQGQPQHF. The CDR3, as DNA: TGTGCCAGCAGTTTCAAACAGGGCCAGCCCCAGCATTTT.

This clone came up a few times. The chain has TRBV6-5 and TRBJ2-7, with TRBD1 matching over 7 bases. Germline CDR1 reads MNHEY; CDR2 reads SVGAGI. V was pared by 9 bases and J by 3 bases, with 5 bases of the junction left unmatched. This CDR3 is 12 amino acids long. The CDR3 is CASQQGSYEQYF. For the CDR3, the DNA is TGTGCCAGTCAACAGGGGAGCTACGAGCAGTACTTC.

J is TRBJ2-5 and V is TRBV23-1; 11 bases match TRBD1. TRBV23-1 is treated as an ORF (open reading frame) with a function not yet certain. Trimming removed 0 bases from V and 3 bases from J; junction bases left unmatched: 6. CDR3 length equals 17 residues. The DNA for the CDR3 is TGCGCCAGCAGTCAATCGTGGGACAGGGGGTGGAAAGAGACCCAGTACTTC. Protein: CASSQSWDRGWKETQYF.

The chain uses TRBV11-1 and TRBJ1-1; TRBD1 might be the D (5 bases). The CDR3 totals 14 residues. Trimming took off 2 bases at V and 1 base at J, with 8 bases between the two ends. In germline, CDR1 is SGHAT, CDR2 FQDESV (reference sequence). The chain's CDR3 is CASSLRGTNTEAFF. For the CDR3, the DNA is TGTGCCAGCAGCTTACGAGGGACGAACACTGAAGCTTTCTTT.

This clone was observed a few times. CDR3 nucleotide sequence: TGTGCCAGCAGCTGGACATTCACAGATACGCAGTATTTT. Its translation is CASSWTFTDTQYF. This chain links TRBV11-3 with TRBJ2-3; D is perhaps TRBD1 (5 bases). The CDR3 runs 13 residues. Trimming removed 4 bases at V and 2 bases at J, with 7 bases between. The germline V gene encodes CDR1 SGHNT and CDR2 YENEEA.

This clone was observed a handful of times. The chain uses TRBV9 and TRBJ2-5; TRBD2 matches at 7 bases. The ends lost 3 bases at V and 5 bases at J; junction bases unmatched: 7. In germline, CDR1 is SGDLS, CDR2 YYNGEE. The CDR3 has 14 residues. This CDR3 reads CASSGRGVEETQYF. The CDR3 DNA reads as TGTGCCAGCAGCGGACGGGGGGTCGAGGAGACCCAGTACTTC.

Regarding this clone: Other nucleotide sequences from this sample produce the same CDR3. V is TRBV5-1 and J is TRBJ2-5; D is uncertain. Germline CDR1 reads SGHRS; CDR2 reads YFSETQ. This CDR3 is built from 11 residues. Trimming cost V 1 base and J 5 bases, with 3 bases left between them. The CDR3 protein is CASSLSETQYF. DNA for the CDR3: TGCGCCAGCAGCTTGTCGGAGACCCAGTACTTC.

The rearrangement uses TRBV12-1 and TRBJ1-2. TRBV12-1 is classified as a pseudogene. There are 14 residues in the CDR3. DNA of the CDR3: TGTGCCAGCACCCTTTGCGGGGCTCAAGCTGGCTACACCTTC. This sequence encodes CASTLCGAQAGYTF.

Only a few counts were recorded for this clone. The chain combines TRBV25-1 with TRBJ1-1; D not certain. The germline V gene has CDR1 MGHDK and CDR2 SYGVNS. V dropped 6 bases and J dropped 4 bases, with 15 bases sitting between them. This CDR3 region has 14 residues. CDR3 amino acids: CASSPGPRSTEAFF. CDR3 DNA sequence: TGTGCCAGCAGCCCCGGGCCGAGGTCCACTGAAGCTTTCTTT.

This clone came up a few times. This chain joins TRBV7-9 and TRBJ2-5; 9 positions agree with TRBD2. Trimming at V came to 1 base and at J to 1 base, leaving 1 base not matched to a gene. CDR1 is SEHNR and CDR2 is FQNEAQ in the germline V gene (reference sequence). The CDR3 contains 15 residues. The CDR3 reads CASSLGTSVQETQYF. The CDR3 DNA reads TGTGCCAGCAGCTTAGGGACTAGCGTCCAAGAGACCCAGTACTTC.

The chain links TRBV28 to TRBJ2-2; 9 bases line up with TRBD1. The CDR3 extends over 15 amino acids. The germline gives CDR1 MDHEN, CDR2 SYDVKM. V dropped 4 bases and J dropped 2; count of bases not matched to a gene: 2. CDR3 DNA sequence: TGTGCCAGCAGTTGGGACAGGGCCAACACCGGGGAGCTGTTTTTT. Translated, it gives CASSWDRANTGELFF.

This clone has more than one count but fewer than ten. The V gene is TRBV5-4, the J gene TRBJ1-5; TRBD1 is a possible D gene (5 bases). The CDR3 extends over 14 amino acids. The V and J ends lost 1 base and 2 bases respectively, with 7 bases between them. The germline gives CDR1 SGHNT, CDR2 YYREEE (reference sequence). CDR3 protein: CASSLQGGNQPQHF. The CDR3 DNA reads as TGTGCCAGCAGCTTGCAGGGTGGCAATCAGCCCCAGCATTTT.

The chain recombines TRBV6-6 with TRBJ1-1; D unresolved. V shed 8 bases and J shed 4 bases, with 20 bases lying between them. Germline V gene sequence: CDR1 MNHNY, CDR2 SVGAGI (reference sequence). The CDR3 sequence is 15 residues long. The CDR3 loop reads CASLLPSRGGTEAFF. The CDR3 DNA reads TGTGCCAGCCTCTTACCTAGCCGAGGTGGCACTGAAGCTTTCTTT.

This clone was found a few times. This rearrangement joins TRBV30 to TRBJ1-4, with D possibly TRBD1 on 6 matching bases. The CDR3 contains 12 residues. V lost 4 bases to trimming and J lost 13 bases, with 16 bases between them. Germline CDR1 and CDR2: GTSNPN and SVGIG (reference sequence). CDR3 loop: CAWNQPGQRLFF. CDR3 DNA: TGTGCCTGGAATCAACCGGGACAAAGACTGTTTTTT.

The rearrangement links TRBV7-9 to TRBJ2-7, with unresolved D. The CDR3 sequence is 12 residues long. Trimming took 4 bases from V and 3 from J, leaving 7 bases between them. Germline CDR1 reads SEHNR; CDR2 reads FQNEAQ (reference sequence). CDR3 nucleotide sequence: TGTGCCAGCAGCTCCGCGATCTACGAGCAGTACTTC. It is translated as CASSSAIYEQYF.

This clone was seen a handful of times. The chain employs TRBV29-1 and TRBJ2-7; 8 bases agree with TRBD1. With 4 bases clipped from V and 10 bases from J, the junction kept 9 bases outside the gene matches. The CDR3 consists of 12 residues. Germline assignment: CDR1 SQVTM and CDR2 ANQGSEA. CDR3 nucleotides: TGCAGCGTTGCTGGACAGGGCTCGGGACAGTACTTC. As protein: CSVAGQGSGQYF.

J is TRBJ1-1 and V is TRBV20-1, with D uncertain. The V gene's germline CDR1 is DFQATT and CDR2 SNEGSKA (reference sequence). CDR3 length: 11 residues. V lost 3 bases, J lost 5 bases, and 7 bases lay in between. The DNA for the CDR3 is TGCAGTGCTAGTTGGGGAACTGAAGCTTTCTTT. It translates to CSASWGTEAFF.